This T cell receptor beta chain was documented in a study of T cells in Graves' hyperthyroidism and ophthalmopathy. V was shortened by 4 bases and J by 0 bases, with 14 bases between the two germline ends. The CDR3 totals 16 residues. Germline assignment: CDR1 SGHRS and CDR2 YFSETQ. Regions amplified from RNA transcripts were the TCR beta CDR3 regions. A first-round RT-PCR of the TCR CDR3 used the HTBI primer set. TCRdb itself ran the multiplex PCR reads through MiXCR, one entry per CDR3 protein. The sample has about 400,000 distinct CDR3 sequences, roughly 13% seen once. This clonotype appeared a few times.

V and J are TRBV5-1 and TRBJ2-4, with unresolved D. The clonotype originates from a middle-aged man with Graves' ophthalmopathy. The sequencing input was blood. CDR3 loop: CASSLPGNAAKNIQYF. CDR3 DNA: TGCGCCAGCAGCCTCCCTGGAAACGCAGCCAAAAACATTCAGTACTTC. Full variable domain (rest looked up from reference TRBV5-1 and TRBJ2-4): KAGVTQTPRYLIKTRGQQVTLSCSPISGHRSVSWYQQTPGQGLQFLFEYFSETQRNKGNFPGRFSGRQFSNSRSEMNVSTLELGDSALYLCASSLPGNAAKNIQYFGAGTRLSVL.